This T cell receptor beta chain comes out of a study of T cell responses to AZD1222 COVID-19 vaccine. V lost 2 bases and J 5 bases, leaving 11 bases between the germline ends. This CDR3 is built from 14 residues. Germline CDR1 and CDR2: MGHDK and SYGVNS. Study results and caveats: Spike-specific TCR depth and breadth grew after two AZD1222 doses. The donor group comprised mostly white British people and more females; the analysis possibly underestimated clonal diversity. AZD1222 recipients seropositive at baseline numbered only 5 or 6.

This clone was seen a single time. Its antigen is as yet unknown. This table comes from immunoSEQ multiplex PCR, and its TCRdb copy is limited to in-frame clones, with some not included. The sample lists about 110,000 clones, around nine tenths occurring once. The material was peripheral blood, obtained 28 days after the second AZD1222 dose. This TCR was sampled from an adult who received the AZD1222 COVID-19 vaccine. V gene TRBV25-1 combines with J gene TRBJ2-3; D is perhaps TRBD2 (7 bases). CDR3 region: CASSEGGAGDTQYF. The CDR3 region has the DNA TGTGCCAGCAGTGAAGGGGGGGCAGGAGATACGCAGTATTTT.